The rows below give T cell receptor beta chains drawn from one sample of a study of spatial heterogeneity in lung cancer. From the 5' RACE reads, TCRdb called clonotypes with MiXCR, one entry per CDR3 protein. The sample yields about 6,300 distinct CDR3 sequences, approximately 1.2% seen once. The material sequenced was lung tumor tissue, taken at surgery. The source of these receptors is a male donor with early-stage non-small cell lung cancer. The CDR3 runs from the conserved cysteine through the conserved F or W. Fields, in order: CDR3 length, J gene, V gene, CDR3 protein.

len: 16; j_gene: TRBJ1-1; v_gene: TRBV12-3/TRBV12-4; CDR3aa: CASSVFRGVGIAEAFF
len: 13; j_gene: TRBJ2-3; v_gene: TRBV5-5; CDR3aa: CASKPGTSDTQYF
len: 21; j_gene: TRBJ2-3; v_gene: TRBV10-3; CDR3aa: CAISAPPRGTSGSRVADTQYF
len: 16; j_gene: TRBJ1-6; v_gene: TRBV20-1; CDR3aa: CSARASAGSMDSPLHF
len: 12; j_gene: TRBJ2-7; v_gene: TRBV3-1; CDR3aa: CERRKKGFEQYF
len: 12; j_gene: TRBJ2-5; v_gene: TRBV12-3/TRBV12-4; CDR3aa: CASSLGTQTQYF
len: 14; j_gene: TRBJ2-3; v_gene: TRBV7-3; CDR3aa: CASSLSASKDTQYF
len: 21; j_gene: TRBJ2-1; v_gene: TRBV7-9; CDR3aa: CASSNLLGTSGRWRGYNEQFF
len: 14; j_gene: TRBJ2-1; v_gene: TRBV4-2; CDR3aa: CASSLPGTGNEQFF
len: 13; j_gene: TRBJ1-2; v_gene: TRBV11-1; CDR3aa: CASSLMEGAGYTF
len: 19; j_gene: TRBJ2-1; v_gene: TRBV27; CDR3aa: CASSLTPLLAGGPYNEQFF